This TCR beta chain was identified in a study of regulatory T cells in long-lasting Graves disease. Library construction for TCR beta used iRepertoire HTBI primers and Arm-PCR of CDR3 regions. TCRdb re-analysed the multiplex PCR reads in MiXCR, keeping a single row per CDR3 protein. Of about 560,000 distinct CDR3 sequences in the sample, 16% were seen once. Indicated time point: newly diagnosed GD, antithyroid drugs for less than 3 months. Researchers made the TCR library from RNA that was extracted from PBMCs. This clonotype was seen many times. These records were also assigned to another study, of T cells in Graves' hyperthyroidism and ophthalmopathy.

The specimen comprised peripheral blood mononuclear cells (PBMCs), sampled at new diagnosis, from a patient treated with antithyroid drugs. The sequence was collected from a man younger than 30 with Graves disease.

This CDR3 reads CASSPPGRGQETQYF. In nucleotides, the CDR3 is TGTGCCAGCTCACCACCGGGGCGGGGTCAAGAGACCCAGTACTTC. J is TRBJ2-5 and V is TRBV18; tentatively, D is TRBD2 (6 bases). Germline V gives CDR1 KGHSH, CDR2 LQKENI. V shed 0 bases and J shed 2 bases, with 10 bases lying between them. This CDR3 has 15 residues.